This paragraph reports one T cell receptor beta chain. These data come from a study of cytomegalovirus exposure and HLA in healthy donors. The CDR3 extends over 18 amino acids. V lost 5 bases to trimming and J lost 8 bases; unmatched junction nucleotides: 19. CDR1 SGHNT and CDR2 YENEEA come from the germline V gene. Here immunoSEQ multiplex PCR was the method, and the copy in TCRdb shows in-frame clones only, minus some. The sample lists 100,000 to 150,000 clones, around 96% occurring once. Sample: PBMCs. The rearrangement links TRBV11-3 to TRBJ2-1, with 9 bases aligning to TRBD2. The receptor comes from a man aged 18 to 30 in good health and CMV-seronegative. CDR3 amino acids: CASSLLTRTGTSIHEQFF. The CDR3 DNA reads TGTGCCAGCAGCCTCCTCACCCGCACCGGGACTAGCATCCATGAGCAGTTCTTC.